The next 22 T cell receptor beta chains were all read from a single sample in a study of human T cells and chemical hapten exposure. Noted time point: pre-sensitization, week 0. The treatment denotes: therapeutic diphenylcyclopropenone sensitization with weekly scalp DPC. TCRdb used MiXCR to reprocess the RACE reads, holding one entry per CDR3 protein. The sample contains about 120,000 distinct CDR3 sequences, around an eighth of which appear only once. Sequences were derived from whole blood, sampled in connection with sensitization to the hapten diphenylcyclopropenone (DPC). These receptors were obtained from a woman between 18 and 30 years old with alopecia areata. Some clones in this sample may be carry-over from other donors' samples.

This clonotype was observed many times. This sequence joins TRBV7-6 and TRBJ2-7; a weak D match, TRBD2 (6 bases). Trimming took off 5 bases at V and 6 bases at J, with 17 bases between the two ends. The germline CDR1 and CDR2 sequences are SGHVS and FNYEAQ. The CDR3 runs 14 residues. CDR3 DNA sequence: TGTGCCAGCAGCCCCCGGACTATCTCCGGCGAGCAGTACTTC. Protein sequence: CASSPRTISGEQYF.

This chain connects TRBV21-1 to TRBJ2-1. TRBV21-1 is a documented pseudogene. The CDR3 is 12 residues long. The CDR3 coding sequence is TGTGCCAGCAGCAGCACGGCTCAAGAGCAGTTCTTC. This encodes CASSSTAQEQFF.

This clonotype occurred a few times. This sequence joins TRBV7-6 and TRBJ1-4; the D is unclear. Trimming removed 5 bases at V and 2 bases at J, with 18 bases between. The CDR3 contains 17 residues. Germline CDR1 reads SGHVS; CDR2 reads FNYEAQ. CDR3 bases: TGTGCCAGCAGCCCGTGGACGGACCAAGGGACTAATGAAAAACTGTTTTTT. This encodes CASSPWTDQGTNEKLFF.

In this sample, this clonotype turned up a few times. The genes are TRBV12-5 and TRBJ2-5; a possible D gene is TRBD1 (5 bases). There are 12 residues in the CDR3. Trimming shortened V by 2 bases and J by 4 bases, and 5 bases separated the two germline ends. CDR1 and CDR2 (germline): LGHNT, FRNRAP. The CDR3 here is CASGLQGETQYF. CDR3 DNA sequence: TGTGCTAGTGGTTTGCAGGGAGAGACCCAGTACTTC.

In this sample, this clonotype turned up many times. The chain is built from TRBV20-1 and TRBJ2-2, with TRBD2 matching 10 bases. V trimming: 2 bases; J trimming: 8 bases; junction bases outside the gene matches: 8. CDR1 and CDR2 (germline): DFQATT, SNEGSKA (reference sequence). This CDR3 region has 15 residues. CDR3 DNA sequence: TGCAGTGCTAGAATAGGGACTAGCGTTACTGGGGAGCTGTTTTTT. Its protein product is CSARIGTSVTGELFF.

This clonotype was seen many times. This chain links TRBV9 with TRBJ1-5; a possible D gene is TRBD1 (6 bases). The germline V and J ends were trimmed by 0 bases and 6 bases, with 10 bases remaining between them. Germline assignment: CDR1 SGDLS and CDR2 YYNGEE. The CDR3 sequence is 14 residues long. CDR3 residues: CASSVGTVSQPQHF. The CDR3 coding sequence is TGTGCCAGCAGCGTAGGGACAGTAAGTCAGCCCCAGCATTTT.

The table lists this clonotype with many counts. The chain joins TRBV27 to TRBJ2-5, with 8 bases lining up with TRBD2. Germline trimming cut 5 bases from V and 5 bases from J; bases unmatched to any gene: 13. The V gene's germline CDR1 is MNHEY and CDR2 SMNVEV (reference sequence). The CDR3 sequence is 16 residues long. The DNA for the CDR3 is TGTGCCAGCAGTATGGGACCTTGGACTAGCACGGAGACCCAGTACTTC. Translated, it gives CASSMGPWTSTETQYF.

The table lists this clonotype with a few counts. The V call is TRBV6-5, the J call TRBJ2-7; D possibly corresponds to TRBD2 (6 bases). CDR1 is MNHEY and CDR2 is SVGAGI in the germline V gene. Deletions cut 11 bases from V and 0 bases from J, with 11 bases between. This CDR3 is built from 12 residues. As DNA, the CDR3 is TGTGCCCCGGGAGTACACTCCTACGAGCAGTACTTC. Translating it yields CAPGVHSYEQYF.

This CDR3 reads CASNPIPGSYNEQFF. DNA for the CDR3: TGTGCCAGCAACCCAATTCCGGGCTCCTACAATGAGCAGTTCTTC. The chain recombines TRBV9 with TRBJ2-1; D not certain. From germline, CDR1 is SGDLS and CDR2 YYNGEE. This CDR3 comprises 15 residues. Trimming removed 6 bases from V and 0 bases from J, with 13 bases in between.

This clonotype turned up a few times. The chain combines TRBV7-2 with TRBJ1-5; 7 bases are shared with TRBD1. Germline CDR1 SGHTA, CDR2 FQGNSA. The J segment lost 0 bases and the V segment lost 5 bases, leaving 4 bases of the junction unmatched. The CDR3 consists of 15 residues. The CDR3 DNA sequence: TGTGCCAGCAGCCGGGACAGACCTAGCAATCAGCCCCAGCATTTT. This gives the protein CASSRDRPSNQPQHF.

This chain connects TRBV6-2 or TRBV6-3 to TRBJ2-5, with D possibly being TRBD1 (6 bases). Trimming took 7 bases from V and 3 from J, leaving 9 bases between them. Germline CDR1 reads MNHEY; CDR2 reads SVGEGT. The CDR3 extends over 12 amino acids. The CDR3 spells CASKPGEETQYF. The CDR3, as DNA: TGTGCCAGCAAACCAGGGGAAGAGACCCAGTACTTC.

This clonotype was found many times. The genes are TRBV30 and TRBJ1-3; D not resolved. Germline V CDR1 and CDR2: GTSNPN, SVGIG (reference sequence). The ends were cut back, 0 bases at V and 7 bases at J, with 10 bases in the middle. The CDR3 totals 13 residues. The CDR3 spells CAWSVLARNTIYF. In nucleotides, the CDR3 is TGTGCCTGGAGTGTATTGGCAAGGAACACCATATATTTT.

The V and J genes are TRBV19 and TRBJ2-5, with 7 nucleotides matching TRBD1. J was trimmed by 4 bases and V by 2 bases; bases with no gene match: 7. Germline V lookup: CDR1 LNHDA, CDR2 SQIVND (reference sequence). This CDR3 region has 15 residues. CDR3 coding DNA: TGTGCCAGTAGTATACTGCAGACAGGGCGAGAGACCCAGTACTTC. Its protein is CASSILQTGRETQYF.

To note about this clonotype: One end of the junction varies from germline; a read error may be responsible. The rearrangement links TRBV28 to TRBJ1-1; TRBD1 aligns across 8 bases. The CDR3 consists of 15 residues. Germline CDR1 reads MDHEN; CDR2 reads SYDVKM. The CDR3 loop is CVSSTGGTANTEAFF. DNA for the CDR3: TGTGTCAGCTCTACAGGGGGGACAGCGAACACTGAAGCTTTCTTT.

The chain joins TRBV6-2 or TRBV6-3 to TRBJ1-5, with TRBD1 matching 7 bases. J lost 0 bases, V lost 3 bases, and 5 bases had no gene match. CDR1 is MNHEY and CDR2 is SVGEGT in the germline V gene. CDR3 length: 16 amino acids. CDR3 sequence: CASSYPGTASNQPQHF. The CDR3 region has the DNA TGTGCCAGCAGTTATCCTGGGACAGCTAGCAATCAGCCCCAGCATTTT.

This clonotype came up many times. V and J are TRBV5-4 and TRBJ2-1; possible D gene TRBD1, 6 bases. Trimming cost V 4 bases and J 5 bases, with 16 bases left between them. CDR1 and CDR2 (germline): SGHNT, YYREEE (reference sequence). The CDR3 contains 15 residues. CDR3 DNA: TGTGCCAGCAGCGGTAGGGACACCGGGGACAATGAGCAGTTCTTC. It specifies CASSGRDTGDNEQFF.

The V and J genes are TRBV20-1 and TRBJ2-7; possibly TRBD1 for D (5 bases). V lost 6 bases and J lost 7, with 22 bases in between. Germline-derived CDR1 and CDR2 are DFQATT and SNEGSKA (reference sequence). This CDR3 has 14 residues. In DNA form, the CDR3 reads TGCAGTGCCGGAAAGGGGTTAGCCTTTGGGGAGCAGTACTTC. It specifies CSAGKGLAFGEQYF.

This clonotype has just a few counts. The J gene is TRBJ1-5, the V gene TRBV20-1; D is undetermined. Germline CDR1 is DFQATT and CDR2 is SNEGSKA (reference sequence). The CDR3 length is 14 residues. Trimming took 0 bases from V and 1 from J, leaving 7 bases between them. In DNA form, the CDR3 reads TGCAGTGCTAGAGATCGAGGAAGCAATCAGCCCCAGCATTTT. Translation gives CSARDRGSNQPQHF.

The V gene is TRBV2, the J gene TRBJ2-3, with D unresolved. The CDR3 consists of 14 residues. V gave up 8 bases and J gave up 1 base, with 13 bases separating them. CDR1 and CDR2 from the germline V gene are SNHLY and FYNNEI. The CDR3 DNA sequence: TGTGCCAGCTTAGTCCTGACCGGCACAGATACGCAGTATTTT. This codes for CASLVLTGTDTQYF.

CDR3 bases: TGCGCCAGCAGCTTGACAGGGGTGCAAGAGACCCAGTACTTC. Its translation: CASSLTGVQETQYF. V is TRBV5-1 and J is TRBJ2-5; 7 bases agree with TRBD1. This CDR3 region has 14 residues. The V gene's germline CDR1 is SGHRS and CDR2 YFSETQ. The ends lost 1 base at V and 2 bases at J; junction bases unmatched: 2.

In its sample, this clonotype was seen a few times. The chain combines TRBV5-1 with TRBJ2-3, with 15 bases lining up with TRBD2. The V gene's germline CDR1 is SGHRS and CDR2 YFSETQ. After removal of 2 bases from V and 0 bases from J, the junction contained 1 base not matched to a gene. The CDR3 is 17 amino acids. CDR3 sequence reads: CASSFGLAGGSTDTQYF. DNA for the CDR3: TGCGCCAGCAGCTTCGGACTAGCGGGGGGGAGCACAGATACGCAGTATTTT.

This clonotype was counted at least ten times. The CDR3 loop reads CSGSRASGANNEQFF. The CDR3 nucleotides read TGCAGTGGGTCCCGGGCCTCCGGGGCCAACAATGAGCAGTTCTTC. The chain carries TRBV20-1 and TRBJ2-1; D tentatively fits TRBD1 or TRBD2 (5 bases each). V lost 7 bases and J 5 bases, leaving 21 bases between the germline ends. The germline CDR1 and CDR2 sequences are DFQATT and SNEGSKA (reference sequence). The CDR3 has 15 residues.